This entry describes one TCR beta chain. Its antigen remains unknown. The data derive from a study of cytomegalovirus exposure and HLA in healthy donors. Trimming took off 4 bases at V and 3 bases at J, with 14 bases between the two ends. The CDR3 is made up of 15 amino acids. Germline lookup yields CDR1 MNHEY and CDR2 SMNVEV (reference sequence). Study conclusions and caveats: Researchers reported that three CMV-associated chains were confirmed in vitro as CMV antigen-specific. Diagnosis of cytomegalovirus status made by the classifier reportedly showed high specificity and sensitivity.

Profiled with immunoSEQ multiplex PCR; TCRdb holds only in-frame clones, not every one. Altogether some 320,000 clones are present, roughly nine tenths being singletons, with the ten largest covering roughly 1.2%. This chain uses TRBV27 with TRBJ2-3; perhaps TRBD1 as D (5 bases). The sequencing sample was made of PBMCs. The receptor was derived from a woman in her 30s in good health and CMV-seropositive. The CDR3 spells CASSSSRAGTDTQYF. The CDR3 nucleotides are TGTGCCAGCAGTTCCAGCAGGGCAGGAACAGATACGCAGTATTTT.